The source of this TCR beta chain is a study of cytomegalovirus exposure and HLA in healthy donors. Separation from the approximately 660-subject first cohort characterized the roughly 120-subject validation cohort, to which the donors belonged. Study outcomes and limitations: Cytomegalovirus-associated status was assigned to approximately 160 TCR beta chains. Specific recognition of CMV antigens was confirmed in vitro for a few chains (all CMV-associated). In the 120 or so validation repertoires, just under 95% of cluster scores exceeded 0, per a later analysis.

Libraries were prepared by immunoSEQ multiplex PCR; TCRdb keeps only in-frame clonotypes and omits some of them. The sample holds 150,000 to 200,000 clones, approximately 89% seen once. The CDR3 sequence is 13 residues long. The V gene end was trimmed by 4 bases and the J gene end by 8 bases; junction bases not matched to a gene: 8. CDR1 and CDR2 (germline): SGHNT, YYREEE (reference sequence). Comment on this clone: Antigen unknown.

Sequences were obtained from PBMCs. The TCR sequence derives from a young man in good health and CMV-seropositive. V is TRBV5-4 and J is TRBJ1-1; the match to TRBD1 covers 7 bases. The CDR3 DNA reads TGTGCCAGCAGCACCGGGACAGCCTACGAAGCTTTCTTT. Translation gives CASSTGTAYEAFF.